The present entry profiles one TCR beta chain with its context. The CDR3 consists of 16 residues. Unmatched junction bases numbered 6, after V lost 5 bases and J lost 0 bases. In germline, CDR1 is KGHSH, CDR2 LQKENI. The data are from a study of CD8+ T cells in alopecia areata. Extracted RNA was reverse transcribed into cDNA, the sequencing template. Only in-frame clones appear in the TCRdb table, and some are missing; sequencing was by immunoSEQ multiplex PCR. The data show fewer than 90,000 clones, just over 50% seen once. The origin of this receptor is a human donor with alopecia areata. Sequencing used NKG2D-high CD8+ T cells sorted from blood. This rearrangement joins TRBV18 to TRBJ2-1, with 8 bases aligning to TRBD2. The CDR3 reads CASSLSGGVSYNEQFF. In DNA form, the CDR3 reads TGTGCCAGCTCATTGAGCGGGGGTGTCTCCTACAATGAGCAGTTCTTC.